A selection of T cell receptor beta chains follows, all from one sample in a study of cytomegalovirus exposure and HLA in healthy donors. Assay used: immunoSEQ multiplex PCR; TCRdb lists only in-frame clones, some missing. The sample has approximately 150,000 clones, about 80% seen once. Sequencing was carried out using PBMCs. Receptors originate from a man aged 30 to 45 in good health and CMV-seropositive. The CDR3 runs from the conserved cysteine through the conserved F or W. The order of the fields is J gene, CDR3 length, D gene, V gene, clone size, CDR3 protein, CDR3 DNA. D genes are given only for firm matches. Expanded clones get a size class; other rows say once, few or many, or leave the size out.

J: TRBJ2-2
length: 15
D: -
V: TRBV6-1
size: few
CDR3: CASRTDIANTGELFF
DNA: TGTGCCAGCAGGACAGACATCGCGAACACCGGGGAGCTGTTTTTT

J: TRBJ2-3
length: 14
D: TRBD1
V: TRBV5-4
size: -
CDR3: CASRDDRGADTQYF
DNA: TGTGCCAGCAGGGATGACAGGGGCGCAGATACGCAGTATTTT

J: TRBJ1-2
length: 13
D: -
V: TRBV2
size: -
CDR3: CASMGPRMSGYTF
DNA: TGTGCCAGCATGGGGCCGCGAATGAGTGGCTACACCTTC

J: TRBJ1-6
length: 14
D: -
V: TRBV27
size: -
CDR3: CASSLGQGNSPLHF
DNA: TGTGCCAGCAGTTTAGGGCAGGGGAATTCACCCCTCCACTTT

J: TRBJ1-1
length: 18
D: TRBD1
V: TRBV4-3
size: -
CDR3: CASSLAPTTGTRPTEAFF
DNA: TGCGCCAGCAGCCTAGCCCCAACGACAGGGACTCGTCCCACTGAAGCTTTCTTT

J: TRBJ2-7
length: 15
D: -
V: TRBV4-1
size: -
CDR3: CASSQGQTPSYEQYF
DNA: TGCGCCAGCAGCCAAGGACAGACCCCTTCCTACGAGCAGTACTTC

J: TRBJ2-3
length: 17
D: -
V: TRBV11-3
size: -
CDR3: CASSLGDTLSGTDTQYF
DNA: TGTGCCAGCAGCTTAGGGGACACCCTAAGTGGGACAGATACGCAGTATTTT

J: TRBJ2-7
length: 16
D: TRBD2
V: TRBV28
size: -
CDR3: CASSLAQAGLLYEQYF
DNA: TGTGCCAGCAGTTTAGCCCAAGCGGGGTTACTTTACGAGCAGTACTTC

J: TRBJ2-7
length: 12
D: -
V: TRBV7-6
size: -
CDR3: CASSPGAYEQYF
DNA: TGTGCCAGCAGCCCGGGGGCCTACGAGCAGTACTTC

J: TRBJ2-5
length: 15
D: TRBD1
V: TRBV10-3
size: -
CDR3: CAISDPGTGEETQYF
DNA: TGTGCCATCAGCGATCCCGGGACAGGGGAAGAGACCCAGTACTTC

J: TRBJ2-7
length: 13
D: -
V: TRBV13
size: -
CDR3: CASSTGVRDEQYF
DNA: TGTGCCAGCAGCACCGGGGTTCGCGACGAGCAGTACTTC

J: TRBJ2-2
length: 16
D: -
V: TRBV5-3
size: few
CDR3: CARRATRGRNTGELFF
DNA: TGTGCCAGAAGAGCTACGCGGGGAAGAAATACCGGGGAGCTGTTTTTT

J: TRBJ1-1
length: 15
D: -
V: TRBV19
size: few
CDR3: CASSITDSLNTEAFF
DNA: TGTGCCAGTAGTATAACAGACAGTCTTAATACTGAAGCTTTCTTT

J: TRBJ2-7
length: 13
D: TRBD2
V: TRBV7-6
size: -
CDR3: CASSPGGTYEQYF
DNA: TGTGCCAGCAGCCCGGGGGGGACCTACGAGCAGTACTTC

J: TRBJ2-7
length: 12
D: -
V: TRBV6-4
size: -
CDR3: CASSGGRHEQYF
DNA: TGTGCCAGCAGTGGAGGGCGTCACGAGCAGTACTTC

J: TRBJ2-7
length: 14
D: TRBD1
V: TRBV5-1
size: -
CDR3: CASSPQGQGYEQYF
DNA: TGCGCCAGCAGCCCCCAGGGACAGGGGTACGAGCAGTACTTC

J: TRBJ2-2
length: 14
D: -
V: TRBV7-2
size: -
CDR3: CASNIQGNTGELFF
DNA: TGTGCCAGCAACATACAGGGTAACACCGGGGAGCTGTTTTTT

J: TRBJ2-7
length: 14
D: -
V: TRBV30
size: -
CDR3: CAWRGSGGFHEQYF
DNA: TGTGCCTGGAGAGGGTCGGGGGGCTTCCACGAGCAGTACTTC

J: TRBJ2-1
length: 13
D: -
V: TRBV29-1
size: -
CDR3: CSVRGRTYNEQFF
DNA: TGCAGCGTGCGGGGACGGACCTACAATGAGCAGTTCTTC

J: TRBJ2-7
length: 16
D: TRBD2
V: TRBV30
size: -
CDR3: CAWSDPWGSGGNEQYF
DNA: TGTGCCTGGAGTGACCCCTGGGGTAGCGGGGGGAACGAGCAGTACTTC

J: TRBJ1-4
length: 15
D: -
V: TRBV5-1
size: -
CDR3: CASHRGDGTNEKLFF
DNA: TGCGCCAGCCACCGGGGGGATGGCACTAATGAAAAACTGTTTTTT

J: TRBJ2-1
length: 17
D: TRBD2
V: TRBV4-3
size: -
CDR3: CASSQDSSSGGAKVQFF
DNA: TGCGCCAGCAGCCAAGATAGTAGTAGCGGGGGGGCCAAAGTGCAGTTCTTC

J: TRBJ2-2
length: 16
D: -
V: TRBV7-9
size: -
CDR3: CASSPRQNRNTGELFF
DNA: TGTGCCAGCAGCCCACGACAGAATAGGAACACCGGGGAGCTGTTTTTT

J: TRBJ1-1
length: 15
D: -
V: TRBV5-1
size: -
CDR3: CASSGGEGWNTEAFF
DNA: TGCGCCAGCAGCGGCGGCGAGGGTTGGAACACTGAAGCTTTCTTT

J: TRBJ2-1
length: 13
D: TRBD2
V: TRBV29-1
size: -
CDR3: CSVVGGGADEQFF
DNA: TGCAGCGTTGTTGGCGGGGGGGCTGATGAGCAGTTCTTC

J: TRBJ1-2
length: 15
D: TRBD1
V: TRBV27
size: -
CDR3: CASRRTGGAGLGYTF
DNA: TGTGCCAGCAGACGTACAGGGGGCGCAGGATTAGGCTACACCTTC

J: TRBJ1-5
length: 13
D: -
V: TRBV5-4
size: -
CDR3: CASSLGRGQPQHF
DNA: TGTGCCAGCAGCTTGGGTAGGGGTCAGCCCCAGCATTTT

J: TRBJ2-7
length: 12
D: -
V: TRBV30
size: -
CDR3: CAWSASGYEQYF
DNA: TGTGCCTGGAGTGCCTCAGGCTACGAGCAGTACTTC

J: TRBJ2-3
length: 18
D: TRBD2
V: TRBV5-6
size: few
CDR3: CASSAPLSRGGSTDTQYF
DNA: TGTGCCAGCAGCGCCCCACTTTCGCGGGGGGGAAGCACAGATACGCAGTATTTT

J: TRBJ2-7
length: 14
D: TRBD1
V: TRBV6-5
size: -
CDR3: CASSYGTGVHEQYF
DNA: TGTGCCAGCAGTTACGGGACAGGGGTCCACGAGCAGTACTTC

J: TRBJ2-3
length: 17
D: TRBD2
V: TRBV7-2
size: -
CDR3: CASSLVVLAGSTDTQYF
DNA: TGTGCCAGCAGCTTAGTGGTTCTAGCGGGGAGCACAGATACGCAGTATTTT

J: TRBJ2-1
length: 14
D: -
V: TRBV19
size: few
CDR3: CASSTTGSYNEQFF
DNA: TGTGCCAGTAGTACGACGGGCTCCTACAATGAGCAGTTCTTC

J: TRBJ2-7
length: 13
D: TRBD1
V: TRBV11-3
size: -
CDR3: CASSPGTGHEQYF
DNA: TGTGCCAGCAGCCCCGGGACAGGGCACGAGCAGTACTTC